What follows describes a single TCR beta chain. What it recognizes is unknown. These data belong to a study of shared clonotypes between healthy human individuals. Original handling: Filtering was not the same, since immunoSEQ gave junction-only sequences without quality scores. TCRdb's copy holds only in-frame clones and misses some; the assay was immunoSEQ multiplex PCR. V and J calls and clone size follow that table, whereas D and trimming were derived from the DNA. This repertoire shows some 2,100,000 clones, under 97% found once; its top ten account for about 0.13%. Trimming shortened V by 5 bases and J by 3 bases, and 16 bases separated the two germline ends. Germline CDR1 reads SGHAT; CDR2 reads FQNNGV. The CDR3 runs to 15 residues. Splitting of CD4+ cells produced CD45RA+ naive and CD45RA-negative memory subsets. Findings and limits, study-wide: Larger estimated richness was generally recorded for naive subsets relative to memory subsets. Donors were few, which limited the genetic and exposure-history diversity represented.

Sequencing was done on a sample of naive CD4+ T cells sorted from blood. Documented subset: CD45RA+ positively selected. The chain uses TRBV11-2 and TRBJ1-2, with D possibly TRBD1 on 6 matching bases. The clonotype was recovered from a man younger than 35 in good health. The CDR3 is CASSARGGRDYGYTF. DNA of the CDR3: TGTGCCAGCAGCGCCCGTGGGGGCAGGGACTATGGCTACACCTTC.